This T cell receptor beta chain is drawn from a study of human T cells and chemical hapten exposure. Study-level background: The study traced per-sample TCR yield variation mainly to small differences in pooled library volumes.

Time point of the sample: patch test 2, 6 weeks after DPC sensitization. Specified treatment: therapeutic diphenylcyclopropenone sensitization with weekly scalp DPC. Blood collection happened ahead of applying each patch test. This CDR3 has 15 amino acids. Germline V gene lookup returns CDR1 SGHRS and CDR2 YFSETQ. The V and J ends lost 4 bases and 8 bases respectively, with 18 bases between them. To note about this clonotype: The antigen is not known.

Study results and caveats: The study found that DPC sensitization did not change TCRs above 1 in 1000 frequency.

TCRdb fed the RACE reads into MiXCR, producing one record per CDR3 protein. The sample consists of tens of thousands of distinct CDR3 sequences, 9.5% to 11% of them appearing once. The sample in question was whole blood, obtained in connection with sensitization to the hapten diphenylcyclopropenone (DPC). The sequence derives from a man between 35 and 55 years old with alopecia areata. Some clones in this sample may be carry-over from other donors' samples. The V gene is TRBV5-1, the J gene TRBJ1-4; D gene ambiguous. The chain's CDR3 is CASSPADRDREKLFF. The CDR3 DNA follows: TGCGCCAGCAGCCCTGCCGACCGGGATAGGGAAAAACTGTTTTTT.